These 8 T cell receptor beta chains originate from one sample sequenced in a study of metastatic and nonmetastatic thyroid tumors. Through MiXCR, TCRdb re-clonotyped the PCR reads. The table shows tens of thousands of clones, with about 12% occurring only once. Patients were all untreated before their thyroid surgery. Sequencing input: blood. Receptors originate from a male donor with papillary thyroid cancer or a benign thyroid nodule (not recorded which). Some clones in this sample may be carry-over from other donors' samples.

This clone was recorded many times. The J gene is TRBJ1-2, the V gene TRBV3-1; 12 bases align to TRBD1. CDR3 length: 15 amino acids. Germline values: CDR1 LGHDT, CDR2 YNNKEL (reference sequence). Losses at the gene ends were 4 bases for V and 8 bases for J; bases not matched to a gene: 8. The chain's CDR3 is CASSRFRDRGLGYTF. Written as DNA, the CDR3 is TGTGCCAGCAGCCGATTCCGGGACAGGGGGCTGGGCTACACCTTC.

The chain uses TRBV11-3 and TRBJ1-2; TRBD1 might be the D (5 bases). This CDR3 has 13 amino acids. Germline CDR1 reads SGHNT; CDR2 reads YENEEA. V was clipped by 5 bases and J by 0 bases, with 7 bases between them. CDR3 sequence reads: CASSRGPNYGYTF. CDR3 nucleotides: TGTGCCAGCAGCCGGGGACCTAACTATGGCTACACCTTC.

This clone was seen at least ten times. The V gene is TRBV4-3, the J gene TRBJ2-1, with 9 bases matching TRBD1. Germline V gene sequence: CDR1 LGHNA, CDR2 YSLEER. This CDR3 has 13 amino acids. Losses at the gene ends were 3 bases for V and 10 bases for J; bases not matched to a gene: 4. The CDR3 reads CASSQAGTGEQFF. The DNA of the CDR3 is TGCGCCAGCAGCCAGGCCGGGACAGGGGAGCAGTTCTTC.

This clone has a count of ten or more. The chain links TRBV4-3 to TRBJ1-1; the D is unclear. Trimming removed 0 bases at V and 0 bases at J, with 11 bases between. Germline CDR1 is LGHNA and CDR2 is YSLEER. The CDR3 extends over 16 amino acids. The CDR3 nucleotides read TGCGCCAGCAGCCAAGATCCGACCTACATGAACACTGAAGCTTTCTTT. Amino acids: CASSQDPTYMNTEAFF.

This clone appeared many times. V is TRBV11-1 and J is TRBJ2-7, with no clear D. The CDR3 sequence is 17 residues long. Germline CDR1 and CDR2: SGHAT and FQDESV (reference sequence). V lost 1 base to trimming and J lost 9 bases, with 25 bases between them. CDR3 residues: CASSLELTFLVKRGQYF. Written as DNA, the CDR3 is TGTGCCAGCAGCTTAGAATTGACGTTCCTCGTAAAACGAGGGCAGTACTTC.

By sample share, this clone is medium-sized (0.01 to 0.1%). The CDR3 protein is CASSWTGGAYEQYF. CDR3 sequence (DNA): TGTGCCAGCAGTTGGACAGGGGGCGCGTACGAGCAGTACTTC. V is TRBV6-1 and J is TRBJ2-7; 11 bases fit TRBD1. The V and J ends lost 5 bases and 4 bases, in that order; junction bases with no gene match: 4. The CDR3 covers 14 residues. Germline V gene lookup returns CDR1 MNHNS and CDR2 SASEGT.

This clone was counted between two and nine times. The chain recombines TRBV20-1 with TRBJ2-2, with 9 nucleotides matching TRBD2. With V trimmed by 2 bases and J by 5 bases, 12 bases remained unmatched. The CDR3 sequence is 17 residues long. Germline V gene sequence: CDR1 DFQATT, CDR2 SNEGSKA (reference sequence). The CDR3 nucleotides read TGCAGTGCTAGATTATTAGCGGGAGAGAGAAGGACCGGGGAGCTGTTTTTT. Protein: CSARLLAGERRTGELFF.

This clone was observed at least ten times. V and J are TRBV7-2 and TRBJ2-3; 12 bases fit TRBD2. The germline V gene encodes CDR1 SGHTA and CDR2 FQGNSA. The CDR3 length is 18 residues. J lost 0 bases, V lost 8 bases, and 12 bases had no gene match. The DNA of the CDR3 is TGTGCCAGCGGACTCCTTTCTAGCGGGAGGGCCAGCACAGATACGCAGTATTTT. This sequence encodes CASGLLSSGRASTDTQYF.